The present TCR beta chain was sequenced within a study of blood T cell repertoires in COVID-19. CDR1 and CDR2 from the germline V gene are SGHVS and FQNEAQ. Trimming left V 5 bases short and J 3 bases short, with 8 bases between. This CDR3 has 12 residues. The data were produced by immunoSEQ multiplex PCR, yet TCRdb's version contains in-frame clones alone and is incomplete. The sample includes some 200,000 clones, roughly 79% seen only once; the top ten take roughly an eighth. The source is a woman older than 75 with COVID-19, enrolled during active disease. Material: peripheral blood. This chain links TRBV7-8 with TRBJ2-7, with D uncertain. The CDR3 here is CASSPDNYEQYF. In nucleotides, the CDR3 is TGTGCCAGCAGCCCAGACAACTACGAGCAGTACTTC.